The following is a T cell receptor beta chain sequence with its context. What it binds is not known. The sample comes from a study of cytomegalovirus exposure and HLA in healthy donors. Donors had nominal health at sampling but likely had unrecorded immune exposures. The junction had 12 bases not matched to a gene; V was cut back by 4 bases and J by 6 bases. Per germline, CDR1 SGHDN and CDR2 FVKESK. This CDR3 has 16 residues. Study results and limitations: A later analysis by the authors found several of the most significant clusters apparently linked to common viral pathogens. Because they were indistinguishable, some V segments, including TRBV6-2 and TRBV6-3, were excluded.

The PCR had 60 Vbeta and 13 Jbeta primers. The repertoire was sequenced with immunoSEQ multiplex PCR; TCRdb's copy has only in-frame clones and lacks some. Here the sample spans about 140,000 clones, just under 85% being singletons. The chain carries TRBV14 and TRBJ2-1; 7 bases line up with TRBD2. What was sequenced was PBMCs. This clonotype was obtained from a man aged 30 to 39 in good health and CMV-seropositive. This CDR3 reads CASSPREAGTFNEQFF. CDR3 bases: TGTGCCAGCAGCCCGAGGGAAGCGGGGACCTTCAATGAGCAGTTCTTC.